Listed below are T cell receptor beta chains from one sample, sequenced in a study of OX40 agonist ivuxolimab in advanced cancers. Profiled with immunoSEQ multiplex PCR; TCRdb holds only in-frame clones, not every one. In the table there are around 47,000 clones, 70% to 90% of which are singletons. The source material was CD4+ or CD8+ T cells sorted from blood, sampled in a trial of the OX40 agonist ivuxolimab. The receptors stem from an adult with an advanced solid tumor such as melanoma, head and neck, liver or kidney cancer. Both conserved end residues are trimmed from each CDR3. Each record gives: J gene, V gene, CDR3 protein.

J: TRBJ2-5
V: TRBV5-6
CDR3: ASSGWTDRDIISQY

J: TRBJ1-1
V: TRBV4-3
CDR3: ASSFEAGNTEAF

J: TRBJ2-2
V: TRBV2
CDR3: ASSEVTGNTGELF

J: TRBJ2-1
V: TRBV7-3
CDR3: ASSLLLGDNEQF

J: TRBJ2-7
V: TRBV2
CDR3: ASSVGSISYEQY

J: TRBJ1-1
V: TRBV5-6
CDR3: ASSMVGKNEAF

J: TRBJ2-3
V: TRBV14
CDR3: ASSQETSTDTQY

J: TRBJ2-4
V: TRBV28
CDR3: ASSEGLAGVNIQY

J: TRBJ2-3
V: TRBV6-4
CDR3: ASSAGQGADTQY

J: TRBJ2-7
V: TRBV19
CDR3: ASSYGGAEQY

J: TRBJ2-1
V: TRBV4-1
CDR3: ASSQDMGQGTYNEQF

J: TRBJ1-1
V: TRBV13
CDR3: ASSLETITEAF

J: TRBJ1-2
V: TRBV27
CDR3: ASSLSTGEAGNYGYT

J: TRBJ2-7
V: TRBV4-1
CDR3: ASSPTPSYEQY

J: TRBJ2-1
V: TRBV9
CDR3: ASSVASGGTSGDNEQF

J: .
V: TRBV7-8
CDR3: ASSDQGQGTYEQY

J: TRBJ1-1
V: TRBV5-5
CDR3: ASSLWWDMNTEAF

J: TRBJ1-2
V: TRBV2
CDR3: ASKRVLGSDGYT

J: TRBJ1-1
V: TRBV2
CDR3: ASKRTVEGLNTEAF

J: TRBJ1-1
V: TRBV11-3
CDR3: ASSDRDTGRNTEAF

J: TRBJ1-6
V: TRBV27
CDR3: ASSSSTGRYNSPLH

J: TRBJ2-3
V: TRBV11-2
CDR3: ASTPGERDPSTDTQY

J: TRBJ1-2
V: TRBV7-2
CDR3: ASSHSGGRLNYGYT

J: TRBJ2-7
V: TRBV29-1
CDR3: SVEYPGRETYEQY

J: TRBJ1-5
V: TRBV5-6
CDR3: ASSLAWGDNQPQH

J: .
V: TRBV27
CDR3: ASTPLAGPYEQY

J: TRBJ1-5
V: TRBV30
CDR3: AWSVSGASNQPQH

J: TRBJ1-4
V: TRBV29-1
CDR3: SGLNEKLF